This TCR beta chain comes out of a study of ipilimumab plus nivolumab after autologous stem cell transplantation. Starting 14 to 28 days after autologous transplant, ipilimumab 1 mg/kg was given. Through week 26, nivolumab 3 mg/kg IV was given weeks 1, 4, 7, 10, then biweekly. CDR1 SGHKS and CDR2 YYEKEE come from the germline V gene (reference sequence). With 1 base removed from V and 5 bases from J, the gap between germline ends came to 7 bases. This CDR3 is 13 amino acids long. This clone appeared once. Measured with immunoSEQ multiplex PCR; TCRdb has only the in-frame clones, and not every one. The sample shows 8,500 to 11,000 clones, nearly 80% of them seen only once.

The clonotype comes from a male donor with diffuse large B-cell lymphoma. Sample: PBMCs, taken in a trial of ipilimumab plus nivolumab as post-transplant consolidation. This chain joins TRBV5-5 and TRBJ1-5; no reliable D call. CDR3 protein: CASSLTADQPQHF. CDR3 nucleotides: TGTGCCAGCAGCTTGACCGCCGATCAGCCCCAGCATTTT.